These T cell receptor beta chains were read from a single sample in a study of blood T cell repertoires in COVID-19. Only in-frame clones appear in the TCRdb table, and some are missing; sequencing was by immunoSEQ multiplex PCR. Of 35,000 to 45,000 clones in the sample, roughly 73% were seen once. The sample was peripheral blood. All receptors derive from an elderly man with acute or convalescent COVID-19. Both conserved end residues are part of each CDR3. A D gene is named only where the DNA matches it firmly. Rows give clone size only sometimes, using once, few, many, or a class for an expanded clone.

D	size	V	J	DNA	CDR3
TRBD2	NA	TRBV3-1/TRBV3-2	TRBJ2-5	TGTGCCAGCAGCCGGACCGTGACTAGCGGGAGGCCAGAGACCCAGTACTTC	CASSRTVTSGRPETQYF
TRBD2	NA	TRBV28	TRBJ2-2	TGTGCCAGCAGCCGTAGCCTCAGCGGGAGAAAGGACGGGGAGCTGTTTTTT	CASSRSLSGRKDGELFF
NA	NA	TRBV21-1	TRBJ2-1	TGTGCCAGCAGCGGGGGACAGAGGTCGGATGAGCAGTTCTTC	CASSGGQRSDEQFF
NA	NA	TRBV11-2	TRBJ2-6	TGTGCCAGCAGCTCCGGGACAAACCTTAACGTCCTGACTTTC	CASSSGTNLNVLTF
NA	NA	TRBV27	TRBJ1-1	TGTGCCAGCAGCCTCTACAGGTTATCCATGAACACTGAAGCTTTCTTT	CASSLYRLSMNTEAFF
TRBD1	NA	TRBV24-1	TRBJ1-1	TGTGCCACCAGTGATCAGGGACAGGGGGAGAACACTGAAGCTTTCTTT	CATSDQGQGENTEAFF
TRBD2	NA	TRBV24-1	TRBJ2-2	TGTGCCACCAGTGACAACAGCGGGAGGGCTCACACCGGGGAGCTGTTTTTT	CATSDNSGRAHTGELFF
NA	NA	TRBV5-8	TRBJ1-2	TGTGCCAGCAGCTTGCGAGGAGCCCCCTCTGGCTACACCTTC	CASSLRGAPSGYTF
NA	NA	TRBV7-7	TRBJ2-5	TGTGCCAGCAGCCATCCCGGGCCTTTGGGAGGTACCCAGTACTTC	CASSHPGPLGGTQYF
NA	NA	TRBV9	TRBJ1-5	TGTGCCAGCAGCGTAGAAGGGGCCCAGCCCCAGCATTTT	CASSVEGAQPQHF
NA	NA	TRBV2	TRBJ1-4	TGTGCCAGCAGCGCCGAGGGCCTAGGGAGGGAAAAACTGTTTTTT	CASSAEGLGREKLFF
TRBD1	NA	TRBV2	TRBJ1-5	TGTGCCAGCTGTAGGACAGGGGGGAATCAGCCCCAGCATTTT	CASCRTGGNQPQHF
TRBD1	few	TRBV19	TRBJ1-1	TGTGCCAGTAGTGTGGACAGGGCAAGGACTGAAGCTTTCTTT	CASSVDRARTEAFF
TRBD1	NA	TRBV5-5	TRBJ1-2	TGTGCCAGCAGCTTGGTCGGGACAGGGTATGGCTACACCTTC	CASSLVGTGYGYTF
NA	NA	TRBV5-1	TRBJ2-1	TGCGCCAGCAGCTCACACAGGGTAACCTCTACAACTACCTACAATGAGCAGTTCTTC	CASSSHRVTSTTTYNEQFF
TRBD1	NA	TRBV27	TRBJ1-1	TGTGCCAGCCGTCAGGGGGGAACTGAAGCTTTCTTT	CASRQGGTEAFF